This T cell receptor (beta chain) was found in a study of shared clonotypes between healthy human individuals. This CDR3 contains 14 residues. The V end was cut by 3 bases, the J end by 0 bases, with 9 bases between. CDR1 and CDR2 (germline): LNHDA, SQIVND (reference sequence). Profiled with immunoSEQ multiplex PCR; TCRdb holds only in-frame clones, not every one. The sample includes around 500,000 clones, around 73% of them seen just once. What was sequenced was PBMCs. The receptor was derived from a woman in her 40s in good health. Some clones in this sample may be carry-over from other donors' samples. The chain is built from TRBV19 and TRBJ2-7; the D gene is possibly TRBD1 (6 bases). CDR3 sequence (DNA): TGTGCCAGTAGTATTCAGGGGAACTCCTACGAGCAGTACTTC. This encodes CASSIQGNSYEQYF.